These 32 T cell receptor beta chains came from one sample sequenced in a study of T cells and Merkel cell carcinoma outcomes. Sequencing used immunoSEQ multiplex PCR; TCRdb keeps in-frame clones, though not all of them. The sample lists some 19,000 clones; about 80% were seen once. The sample comprised tumor tissue from Merkel cell carcinoma. The source is a human donor with Merkel cell carcinoma.

Judged by abundance, this clone is medium-sized. This chain uses TRBV4-1 with TRBJ1-6; D gene unclear. The germline V gene has CDR1 MGHRA and CDR2 YSYEKL. The V end was cut by 0 bases, the J end by 10 bases, with 7 bases between. The CDR3 totals 13 residues. The CDR3, as DNA: TGCGCCAGCAGCCAAGAAGGAGAATCACCCCTCCACTTT. Its translation: CASSQEGESPLHF.

The CDR3 nucleotides read TGTGCCAGCAGTTTAGATTGGGACATAGACAATGAGCAGTTCTTC. Translating it yields CASSLDWDIDNEQFF. This chain joins TRBV27 and TRBJ2-1, with D maybe TRBD1 (6 bases). Trimming stripped 2 bases from V and 5 bases from J, with 13 bases between. Germline CDR1 reads MNHEY; CDR2 reads SMNVEV (reference sequence). The CDR3 has 15 amino acids.

The chain recombines TRBV11-2 with TRBJ2-4, with a possible D match to TRBD2 (5 bases). The germline CDR1 and CDR2 sequences are SGHAT and FQNNGV. Trimming took 3 bases from V and 0 from J, leaving 12 bases between them. The CDR3 has 16 amino acids. CDR3 loop: CASSFGPGLAKNIQYF. CDR3 nucleotides: TGTGCCAGCAGCTTTGGGCCCGGACTAGCCAAAAACATTCAGTACTTC.

The chain is built from TRBV7-9 and TRBJ2-3; the D gene is possibly TRBD2 (6 bases). V was cut by 7 bases and J by 2 bases, with 13 bases left in between. The CDR3 contains 14 residues. Germline CDR1 and CDR2: SEHNR and FQNEAQ (reference sequence). CDR3 loop: CASIHGGATDTQYF. In DNA, the CDR3 is TGTGCCAGCATCCACGGCGGGGCCACAGATACGCAGTATTTT.

The gene calls are TRBV28 and TRBJ2-3, with TRBD2 matching 8 bases. The germline CDR1 and CDR2 sequences are MDHEN and SYDVKM. The CDR3 runs to 17 residues. With 3 bases clipped from V and 2 bases from J, the junction kept 10 bases outside the gene matches. CDR3 protein: CASSFSGRAWPTDTQYF. The CDR3 nucleotides read TGTGCCAGCAGTTTTTCCGGGAGGGCCTGGCCCACAGATACGCAGTATTTT.

This chain uses TRBV19 with TRBJ1-1; D ambiguous. V was trimmed by 10 bases and J by 2 bases, leaving 14 bases between them. The CDR3 contains 13 residues. The germline CDR1 and CDR2 sequences are LNHDA and SQIVND (reference sequence). The CDR3 DNA sequence: TGTGCCATCCAGCCGGGATCCAACACTGAAGCTTTCTTT. Translated, it gives CAIQPGSNTEAFF. Together with reference TRBV19 and TRBJ1-1, the CDR3 gives the full variable domain: DGGITQSPKYLFRKEGQNVTLSCEQNLNHDAMYWYRQDPGQGLRLIYYSQIVNDFQKGDIAEGYSVSREKKESFPLTVTSAQKNPTAFYLCAIQPGSNTEAFFGQGTRLTVV.

V is TRBV5-8 and J is TRBJ1-6, with a tentative D call TRBD1 (5 bases). Germline CDR1 reads SGHTS; CDR2 reads YDEGEE. CDR3 length equals 14 residues. V was cut by 4 bases and J by 8 bases, with 13 bases left in between. CDR3 sequence reads: CASSQGENYSPLHF. The CDR3 DNA reads as TGTGCCAGCAGCCAGGGAGAGAATTATTCACCCCTCCACTTT.

The rearrangement joins TRBV4-2 to TRBJ1-3; D not certain. V shed 1 base and J shed 1 base, with 5 bases lying between them. CDR1 LGHNA and CDR2 YNFKEQ come from the germline V gene. This CDR3 comprises 14 residues. CDR3 sequence reads: CASSQVSSGNTIYF. DNA of the CDR3: TGTGCCAGCAGCCAAGTTTCATCTGGAAACACCATATATTTT.

V usage is TRBV9 and J usage is TRBJ1-2; 7 bases are shared with TRBD1. J gave up 4 bases and V 3 bases, and 12 bases lay outside the gene matches. The germline V gene has CDR1 SGDLS and CDR2 YYNGEE. CDR3 length: 16 residues. The CDR3 is CASSDPLGGQAYGYTF. The CDR3 nucleotides read TGTGCCAGCAGCGACCCACTGGGAGGACAGGCCTATGGCTACACCTTC.

The chain employs TRBV7-9 and TRBJ2-1; 7 bases map to TRBD2. The CDR3 runs 15 residues. The J segment lost 5 bases and the V segment lost 11 bases, leaving 15 bases of the junction unmatched. CDR1 is SEHNR and CDR2 is FQNEAQ in the germline V gene (reference sequence). The CDR3 coding sequence is TGTGCCGGCCAACTTGGGACTACAACGAACAATGAGCAGTTCTTC. Amino acids: CAGQLGTTTNNEQFF.

The CDR3 sequence: CASSLPVGDRGRETQYF. Written as DNA, the CDR3 is TGCGCCAGCAGCTTGCCGGTGGGGGACAGGGGACGGGAGACCCAGTACTTC. The rearrangement joins TRBV5-1 to TRBJ2-5; TRBD1 agrees at 10 bases. The CDR3 totals 17 residues. The germline gives CDR1 SGHRS, CDR2 YFSETQ. The V gene end was trimmed by 1 base and the J gene end by 5 bases; junction bases not matched to a gene: 11.

This chain joins TRBV7-9 and TRBJ1-5; D may be TRBD1 (5 bases). Deletions cut 5 bases from V and 0 bases from J, with 11 bases between. CDR1 is SEHNR and CDR2 is FQNEAQ in the germline V gene (reference sequence). The CDR3 is made up of 15 amino acids. The CDR3: CASSQDTNSNQPQHF. CDR3 coding DNA: TGTGCCAGCAGCCAGGACACAAATAGCAATCAGCCCCAGCATTTT.

This rearrangement joins TRBV15 to TRBJ2-2; D not resolved. CDR1 is LNHNV, CDR2 YYDKDF, per germline (reference sequence). The germline V and J ends were trimmed by 1 base and 4 bases, with 4 bases remaining between them. This CDR3 has 13 amino acids. The CDR3 reads CATSRASTGELFF. Written as DNA, the CDR3 is TGTGCCACCAGCAGAGCCAGCACCGGGGAGCTGTTTTTT.

J is TRBJ1-2 and V is TRBV7-2; weak D call: TRBD1 (5 bases). V was trimmed by 3 bases and J by 6 bases, leaving 17 bases between them. From germline, CDR1 is SGHTA and CDR2 FQGNSA. The CDR3 sequence is 15 residues long. The CDR3 DNA is TGTGCCAGCAGCTTCCAAGCTACAGGATCCAATGGCTACACCTTC. This sequence encodes CASSFQATGSNGYTF.

This chain connects TRBV19 to TRBJ1-2, with D tentatively TRBD1 (5 bases). The CDR3 spans 16 residues. CDR1 is LNHDA and CDR2 is SQIVND in the germline V gene (reference sequence). Trimming pared 3 bases from V and 4 bases from J, leaving 18 bases between. The CDR3 spells CASSIASQDTFYGYTF. The DNA of the CDR3 is TGTGCCAGTAGTATCGCGTCACAGGACACATTCTATGGCTACACCTTC.

V and J are TRBV9 and TRBJ2-7; TRBD1 might be the D (6 bases). Between the trimmed V and J ends, which lost 0 bases and 6 bases, there was a span of 22 bases. Germline assignment: CDR1 SGDLS and CDR2 YYNGEE. CDR3 size: 17 residues. CDR3 sequence reads: CASSVVLGTYDVGEQYF. The CDR3 DNA sequence: TGTGCCAGCAGCGTAGTTTTAGGGACATATGATGTCGGCGAGCAGTACTTC.

This clone appeared a few times. The chain links TRBV11-3 to TRBJ1-1, with 7 bases matching TRBD1. The germline CDR1 and CDR2 sequences are SGHNT and YENEEA. J lost 5 bases, V lost 5 bases, and 2 bases had no gene match. This CDR3 spans 12 amino acids. The DNA of the CDR3 is TGTGCCAGCAGCCACAGGGGAACTGAAGCTTTCTTT. Translating gives CASSHRGTEAFF.

The chain recombines TRBV18 with TRBJ1-4; D perhaps matches TRBD1 (5 bases). Germline loops: CDR1 KGHSH, CDR2 LQKENI. V lost 2 bases to trimming and J lost 5 bases, with 12 bases between them. CDR3 length equals 15 residues. The DNA for the CDR3 is TGTGCCAGCTCACCAGTCGGGACGGGGAATGAAAAACTGTTTTTT. Protein product: CASSPVGTGNEKLFF.

This chain uses TRBV30 with TRBJ1-6; 7 nucleotides line up with TRBD1. The V gene's germline CDR1 is GTSNPN and CDR2 SVGIG (reference sequence). V trimming: 2 bases; J trimming: 7 bases; junction bases outside the gene matches: 8. The CDR3 runs to 15 residues. Here the CDR3 reads CAWSLLDRRNSPLHF. In DNA, the CDR3 is TGTGCCTGGAGTCTCCTGGACAGGAGAAATTCACCCCTCCACTTT.

The V gene is TRBV5-5, the J gene TRBJ1-4; D gene ambiguous. Between the trimmed V and J ends, which lost 0 bases and 0 bases, there was a span of 9 bases. Germline-derived CDR1 and CDR2 are SGHKS and YYEKEE (reference sequence). CDR3 length: 16 residues. The CDR3: CASSLASLTTNEKLFF. The CDR3 DNA reads as TGTGCCAGCAGCTTGGCCAGCCTGACAACTAATGAAAAACTGTTTTTT. Full variable domain (rest looked up from reference TRBV5-5 and TRBJ1-4): DAGVTQSPTHLIKTRGQQVTLRCSPISGHKSVSWYQQVLGQGPQFIFQYYEKEERGRGNFPDRFSARQFPNYSSELNVNALLLGDSALYLCASSLASLTTNEKLFFGSGTQLSVL.

The rearrangement uses TRBV9 and TRBJ1-1; D gene uncertain. This CDR3 spans 13 amino acids. Per the germline V gene, CDR1 is SGDLS and CDR2 is YYNGEE. V was trimmed by 0 bases and J by 1 base, leaving 4 bases between them. CDR3 in amino acids: CASSVGANTEAFF. The CDR3 DNA reads TGTGCCAGCAGCGTAGGGGCGAACACTGAAGCTTTCTTT.

The chain uses TRBV7-8 and TRBJ2-1; 9 nucleotides match TRBD1. The CDR3 spans 13 residues. V shed 8 bases, J shed 7 bases, and the junction held 6 bases outside the gene matches. The V gene's germline CDR1 is SGHVS and CDR2 FQNEAQ. CDR3 in amino acids: CASDDRGVNEQFF. CDR3 sequence (DNA): TGTGCCAGCGACGACAGGGGGGTGAATGAGCAGTTCTTC.

The J gene is TRBJ2-7, the V gene TRBV19; no clear D. Germline CDR1 and CDR2: LNHDA and SQIVND (reference sequence). V gave up 6 bases and J gave up 0 bases, with 12 bases separating them. The CDR3 covers 14 residues. The CDR3 DNA reads TGTGCCAGTAGCAGGACGGAGCGCTCCTACGAGCAGTACTTC. Its translation: CASSRTERSYEQYF.

V gene TRBV28 combines with J gene TRBJ2-7, with 10 bases matching TRBD1. CDR3 length: 15 residues. After removal of 5 bases from V and 4 bases from J, the junction contained 8 bases not matched to a gene. Per germline, CDR1 MDHEN and CDR2 SYDVKM. The CDR3 spells CASSLPGQGKYEQYF. The CDR3, as DNA: TGTGCCAGCAGTCTGCCGGGACAGGGGAAATACGAGCAGTACTTC.

The V and J genes are TRBV7-2 and TRBJ2-7; the match to TRBD2 covers 7 bases. With 1 base clipped from V and 6 bases from J, the junction kept 6 bases outside the gene matches. The length of the CDR3 is 14 residues. In germline, CDR1 is SGHTA, CDR2 FQGNSA. The CDR3 spells CASSLVGGSAEQYF. The CDR3 nucleotides read TGTGCCAGCAGCTTAGTCGGCGGGAGTGCCGAGCAGTACTTC. The entire variable domain, with the rest obtained from reference TRBV7-2 and TRBJ2-7, is as follows: GAGVSQSPSNKVTEKGKDVELRCDPISGHTALYWYRQSLGQGLEFLIYFQGNSAPDKSGLPSDRFSAERTGGSVSTLTIQRTQQEDSAVYLCASSLVGGSAEQYFGPGTRLTVT.

The J gene is TRBJ1-5, the V gene TRBV6-1; 12 bases map to TRBD1. CDR3 length: 14 residues. Per germline, CDR1 MNHNS and CDR2 SASEGT. Germline trimming cut 7 bases from V and 7 bases from J; bases unmatched to any gene: 5. CDR3 protein: CASTRDRGRQPQHF. The CDR3, as DNA: TGTGCCAGCACCCGGGACAGGGGGCGACAGCCCCAGCATTTT.

The rearrangement links TRBV28 to TRBJ2-5; no definite D call. Trimming removed 7 bases at V and 5 bases at J, with 11 bases between. The CDR3 is 12 amino acids. The germline CDR1 and CDR2 sequences are MDHEN and SYDVKM. CDR3 sequence: CASTSGLETQYF. The CDR3 DNA follows: TGTGCCAGCACGTCCGGGCTGGAGACCCAGTACTTC.

The chain couples TRBV19 to TRBJ1-2; no firm D call. Germline V CDR1 and CDR2: LNHDA, SQIVND (reference sequence). The CDR3 length is 17 residues. Trimming removed 4 bases from V and 8 bases from J, with 26 bases in between. The CDR3 sequence is CASSSSLYGHLGSGYTF. Written as DNA, the CDR3 is TGTGCCAGTAGTAGTAGCCTTTATGGCCATTTGGGGAGCGGCTACACCTTC. Based on the CDR3 plus reference TRBV19 and TRBJ1-2, the full variable domain is DGGITQSPKYLFRKEGQNVTLSCEQNLNHDAMYWYRQDPGQGLRLIYYSQIVNDFQKGDIAEGYSVSREKKESFPLTVTSAQKNPTAFYLCASSSSLYGHLGSGYTFGSGTRLTVV.

The chain has TRBV2 and TRBJ2-5; TRBD2 is a possible D gene (5 bases). The V end was cut by 7 bases, the J end by 5 bases, with 14 bases between. CDR3 length equals 13 residues. Germline V gene data show CDR1 as SNHLY and CDR2 as FYNNEI. The CDR3 DNA reads TGTGCCAGCACCGCGGCTAGCTGGGAGACCCAGTACTTC. Amino acids: CASTAASWETQYF.

The chain links TRBV4-1 to TRBJ1-1, with D uncertain. The V gene lost 4 bases and the J gene lost 3 bases, with 9 bases spanning the gap. The CDR3 is 13 amino acids. CDR1 and CDR2 from the germline V gene are MGHRA and YSYEKL. CDR3 amino acids: CASSRLRHTEAFF. The CDR3 DNA sequence: TGCGCCAGCAGCCGGCTCCGTCACACTGAAGCTTTCTTT.

V and J are TRBV6-6 and TRBJ2-6; no clear D. This CDR3 region has 11 residues. Germline CDR1 is MNHNY and CDR2 is SVGAGI (reference sequence). V was cut by 5 bases and J by 13 bases, with 9 bases left in between. Here the CDR3 reads CASSTRLVLTF. For the CDR3, the DNA is TGTGCCAGCAGTACCCGCCTGGTCCTGACTTTC.

V gene TRBV29-1 combines with J gene TRBJ1-1, with D uncertain. Per germline, CDR1 SQVTM and CDR2 ANQGSEA. The CDR3 contains 13 residues. V dropped 3 bases and J dropped 4 bases, with 12 bases sitting between them. In DNA, the CDR3 is TGCAGCGTTGAGCCCCTGGGAAGCACTGAAGCTTTCTTT. Its protein product is CSVEPLGSTEAFF.